This entry concerns a single T cell receptor (beta chain). Its antigen is still unknown. This specimen comes from a study of T cell responses to AZD1222 COVID-19 vaccine. The CDR3 covers 16 residues. V was clipped by 1 base and J by 5 bases; unmatched bases: 10. Germline-derived CDR1 and CDR2 are KGHSH and LQKENI. Produced via immunoSEQ multiplex PCR; TCRdb's table is partial and in-frame only. This table holds about 140,000 clones, 70% to 90% found once. Broader study findings: Dominant CD4 TCR responses targeted spike regions 160-218 and 743-854. All repertoire sampling was performed exclusively after the peak T cell response.

The TCR originated in an adult in good health. The sequenced sample was peripheral blood, obtained on day 0 of AZD1222 vaccination. The chain has TRBV18 and TRBJ2-5; 7 bases match TRBD1. CDR3 residues: CASSPRTGRSGETQYF. DNA for the CDR3: TGTGCCAGCTCACCACGGACAGGCCGCTCAGGCGAGACCCAGTACTTC.